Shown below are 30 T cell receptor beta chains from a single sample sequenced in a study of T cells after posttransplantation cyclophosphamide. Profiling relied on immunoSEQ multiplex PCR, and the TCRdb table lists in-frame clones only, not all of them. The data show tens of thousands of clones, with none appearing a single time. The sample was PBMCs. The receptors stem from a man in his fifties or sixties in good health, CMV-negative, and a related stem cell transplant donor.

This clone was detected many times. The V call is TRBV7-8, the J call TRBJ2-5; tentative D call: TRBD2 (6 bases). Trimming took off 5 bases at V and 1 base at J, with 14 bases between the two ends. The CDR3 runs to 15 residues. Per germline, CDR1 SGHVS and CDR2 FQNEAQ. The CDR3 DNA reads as TGTGCCAGCAGCCTTGGGCGGGGAGGCCAAGAGACCCAGTACTTC. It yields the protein CASSLGRGGQETQYF.

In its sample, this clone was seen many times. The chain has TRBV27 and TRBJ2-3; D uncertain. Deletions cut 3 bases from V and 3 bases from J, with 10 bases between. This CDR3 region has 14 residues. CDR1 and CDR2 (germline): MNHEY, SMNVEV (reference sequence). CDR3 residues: CASSFRTRTDTQYF. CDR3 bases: TGTGCCAGCAGTTTTAGAACCCGGACAGATACGCAGTATTTT.

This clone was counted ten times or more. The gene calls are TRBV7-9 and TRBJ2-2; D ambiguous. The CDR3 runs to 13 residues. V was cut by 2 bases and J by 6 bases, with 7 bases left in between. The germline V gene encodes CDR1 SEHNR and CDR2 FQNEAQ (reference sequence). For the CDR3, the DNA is TGTGCCAGCAGCTTATGGGCCTCCGGGGAGCTGTTTTTT. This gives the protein CASSLWASGELFF.

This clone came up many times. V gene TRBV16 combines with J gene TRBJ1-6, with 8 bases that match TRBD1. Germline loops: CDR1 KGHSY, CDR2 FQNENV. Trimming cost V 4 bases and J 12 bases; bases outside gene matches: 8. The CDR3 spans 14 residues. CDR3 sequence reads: CASSPGQVVVPLHF. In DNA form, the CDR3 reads TGTGCCAGCAGCCCGGGACAGGTTGTCGTACCCCTCCACTTT.

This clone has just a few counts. CDR3 protein: CASSFFVLATKQETQYF. The CDR3 region has the DNA TGTGCCAGCAGTTTTTTCGTACTAGCAACAAAACAAGAGACCCAGTACTTC. The gene calls are TRBV27 and TRBJ2-5; maybe TRBD2 (6 bases). The CDR3 has 17 amino acids. Germline assignment: CDR1 MNHEY and CDR2 SMNVEV (reference sequence). The V and J ends lost 3 bases and 2 bases respectively, with 19 bases between them.

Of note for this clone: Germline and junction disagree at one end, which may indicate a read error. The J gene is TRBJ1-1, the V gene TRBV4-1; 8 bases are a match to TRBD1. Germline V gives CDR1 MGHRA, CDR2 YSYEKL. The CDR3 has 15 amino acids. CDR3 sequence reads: CASSQASQGATEAFF. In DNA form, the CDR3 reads TGTGCCAGCAGCCAAGCTTCCCAGGGGGCGACTGAAGCTTTCTTT.

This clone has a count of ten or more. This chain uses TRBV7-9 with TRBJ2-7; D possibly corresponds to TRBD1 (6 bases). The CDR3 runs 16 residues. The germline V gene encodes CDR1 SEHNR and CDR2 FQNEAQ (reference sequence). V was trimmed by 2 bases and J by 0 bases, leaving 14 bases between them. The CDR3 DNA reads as TGTGCCAGCAGCTTACCCCCGGACAGCGCCTCCTACGAGCAGTACTTC. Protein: CASSLPPDSASYEQYF.

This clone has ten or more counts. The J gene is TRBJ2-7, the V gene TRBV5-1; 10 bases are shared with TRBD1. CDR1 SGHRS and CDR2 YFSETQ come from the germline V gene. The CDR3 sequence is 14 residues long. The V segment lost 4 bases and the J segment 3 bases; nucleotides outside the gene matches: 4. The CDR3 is CASSTGTGDYEQYF. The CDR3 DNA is TGCGCCAGCAGCACCGGGACAGGGGACTACGAGCAGTACTTC.

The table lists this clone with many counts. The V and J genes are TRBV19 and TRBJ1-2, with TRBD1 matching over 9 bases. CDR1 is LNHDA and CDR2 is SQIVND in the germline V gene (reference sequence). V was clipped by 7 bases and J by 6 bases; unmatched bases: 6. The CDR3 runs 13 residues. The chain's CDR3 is CASKGQGENGYTF. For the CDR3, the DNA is TGTGCCAGTAAGGGACAGGGAGAAAATGGCTACACCTTC. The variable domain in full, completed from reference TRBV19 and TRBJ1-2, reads DGGITQSPKYLFRKEGQNVTLSCEQNLNHDAMYWYRQDPGQGLRLIYYSQIVNDFQKGDIAEGYSVSREKKESFPLTVTSAQKNPTAFYLCASKGQGENGYTFGSGTRLTVV.

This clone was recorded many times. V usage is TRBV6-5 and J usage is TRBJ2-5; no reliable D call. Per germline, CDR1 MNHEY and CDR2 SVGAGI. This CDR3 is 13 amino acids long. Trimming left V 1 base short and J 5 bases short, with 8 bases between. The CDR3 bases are TGTGCCAGCAGTTACTTGGCCGGGGAGACCCAGTACTTC. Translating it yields CASSYLAGETQYF.

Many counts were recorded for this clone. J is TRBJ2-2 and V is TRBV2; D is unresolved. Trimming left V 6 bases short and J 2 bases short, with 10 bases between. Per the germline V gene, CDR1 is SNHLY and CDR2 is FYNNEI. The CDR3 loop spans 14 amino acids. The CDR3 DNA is TGTGCCAGCAGACAATTGGCCAACACCGGGGAGCTGTTTTTT. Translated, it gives CASRQLANTGELFF.

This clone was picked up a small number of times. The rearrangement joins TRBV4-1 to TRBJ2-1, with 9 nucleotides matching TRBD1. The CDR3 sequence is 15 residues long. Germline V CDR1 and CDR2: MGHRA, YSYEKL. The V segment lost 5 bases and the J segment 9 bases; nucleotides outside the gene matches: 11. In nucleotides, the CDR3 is TGCGCCAGCAGCTGGGACAGGGAGCCCGGCAGTGAGCAGTTCTTC. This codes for CASSWDREPGSEQFF.

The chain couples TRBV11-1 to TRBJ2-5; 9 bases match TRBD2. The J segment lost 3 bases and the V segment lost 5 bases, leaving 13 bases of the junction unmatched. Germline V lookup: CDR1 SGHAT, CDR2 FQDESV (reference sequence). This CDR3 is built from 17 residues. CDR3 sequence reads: CASSIGTSRGAKETQYF. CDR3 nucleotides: TGTGCCAGCAGCATCGGGACTAGCAGGGGGGCGAAAGAGACCCAGTACTTC.

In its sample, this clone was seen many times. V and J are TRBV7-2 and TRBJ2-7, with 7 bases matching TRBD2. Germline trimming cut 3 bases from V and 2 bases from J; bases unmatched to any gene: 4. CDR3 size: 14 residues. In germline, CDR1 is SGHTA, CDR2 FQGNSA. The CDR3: CASSFQRGPYEQYF. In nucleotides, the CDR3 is TGTGCCAGCAGCTTCCAGCGGGGCCCCTACGAGCAGTACTTC.

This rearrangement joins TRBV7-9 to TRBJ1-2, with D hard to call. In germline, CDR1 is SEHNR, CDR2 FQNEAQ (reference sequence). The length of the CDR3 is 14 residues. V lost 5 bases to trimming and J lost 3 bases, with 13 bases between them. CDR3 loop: CASSPRVRDYGYTF. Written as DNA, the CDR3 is TGTGCCAGCAGCCCCCGGGTACGTGACTATGGCTACACCTTC.

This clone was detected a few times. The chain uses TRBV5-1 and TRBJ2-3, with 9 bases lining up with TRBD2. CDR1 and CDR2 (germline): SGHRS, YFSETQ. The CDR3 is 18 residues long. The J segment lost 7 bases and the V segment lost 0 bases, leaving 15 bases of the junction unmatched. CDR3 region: CASSLDFIKREDPNTQYF. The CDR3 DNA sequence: TGCGCCAGCAGCTTGGACTTCATAAAGCGGGAGGACCCTAATACGCAGTATTTT.

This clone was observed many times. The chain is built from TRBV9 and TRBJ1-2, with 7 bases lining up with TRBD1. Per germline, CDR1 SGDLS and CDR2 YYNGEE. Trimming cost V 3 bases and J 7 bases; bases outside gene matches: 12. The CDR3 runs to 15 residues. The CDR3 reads CASSAGQDAMFGYTF. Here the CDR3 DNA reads TGTGCCAGCAGCGCCGGACAGGACGCTATGTTTGGCTACACCTTC.

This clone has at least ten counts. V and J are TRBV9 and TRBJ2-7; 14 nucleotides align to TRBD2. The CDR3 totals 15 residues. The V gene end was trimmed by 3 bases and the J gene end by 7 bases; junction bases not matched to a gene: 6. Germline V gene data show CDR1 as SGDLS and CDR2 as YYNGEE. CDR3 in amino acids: CASSGGTSGSREQYF. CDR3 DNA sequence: TGTGCCAGCAGCGGCGGGACTAGCGGGAGTAGGGAGCAGTACTTC.

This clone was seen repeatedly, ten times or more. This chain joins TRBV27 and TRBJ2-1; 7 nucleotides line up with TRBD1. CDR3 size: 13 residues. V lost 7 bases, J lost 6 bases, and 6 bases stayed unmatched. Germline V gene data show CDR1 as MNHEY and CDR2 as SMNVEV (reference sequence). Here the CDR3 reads CASKRQGPNEQFF. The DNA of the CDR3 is TGTGCCAGCAAGAGACAGGGCCCCAATGAGCAGTTCTTC.

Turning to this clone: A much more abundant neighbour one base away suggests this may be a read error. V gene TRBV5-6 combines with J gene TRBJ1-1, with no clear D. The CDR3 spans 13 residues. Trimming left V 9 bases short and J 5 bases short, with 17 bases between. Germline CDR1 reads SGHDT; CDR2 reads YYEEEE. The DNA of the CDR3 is TGTGCCACCCTCAGGAGAGGGAGGACTGAAGCTTTCTTT. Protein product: CATLRRGRTEAFF.

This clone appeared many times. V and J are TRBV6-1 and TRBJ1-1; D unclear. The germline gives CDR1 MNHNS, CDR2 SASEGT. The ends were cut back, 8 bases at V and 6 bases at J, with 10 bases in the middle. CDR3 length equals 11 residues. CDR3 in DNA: TGTGCCAGCCAGGAGGTTTCTGAAGCTTTCTTT. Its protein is CASQEVSEAFF.

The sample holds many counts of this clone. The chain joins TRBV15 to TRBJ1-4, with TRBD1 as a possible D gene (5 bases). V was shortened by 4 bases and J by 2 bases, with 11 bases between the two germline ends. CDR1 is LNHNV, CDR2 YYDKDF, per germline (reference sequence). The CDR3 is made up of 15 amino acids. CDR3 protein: CATSTGMRTNEKLFF. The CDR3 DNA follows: TGTGCCACCAGCACAGGGATGAGGACTAATGAAAAACTGTTTTTT.

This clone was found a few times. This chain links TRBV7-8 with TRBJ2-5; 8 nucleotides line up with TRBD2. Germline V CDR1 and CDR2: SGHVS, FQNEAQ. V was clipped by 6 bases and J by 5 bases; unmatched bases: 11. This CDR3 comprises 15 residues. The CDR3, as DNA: TGTGCCAGCAGTACTAGGAGCGGGAGATGGGAGACCCAGTACTTC. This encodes CASSTRSGRWETQYF.

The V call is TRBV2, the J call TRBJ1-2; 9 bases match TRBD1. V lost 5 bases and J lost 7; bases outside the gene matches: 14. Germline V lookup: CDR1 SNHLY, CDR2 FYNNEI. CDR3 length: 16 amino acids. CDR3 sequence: CASSKPGQGVSGGYTF. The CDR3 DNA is TGTGCCAGCAGTAAACCGGGACAGGGAGTTTCGGGTGGCTACACCTTC.

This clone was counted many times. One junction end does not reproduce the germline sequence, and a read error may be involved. The CDR3 DNA reads TGTGCCAGCAGCGGGCCGGGGGTTGATATTGGTCTTTACGGGCAGTACTTC. Amino acid sequence: CASSGPGVDIGLYGQYF. The chain has TRBV7-9 and TRBJ2-7; D might be TRBD2 (6 bases). The CDR3 has 17 residues. Germline CDR1 and CDR2: SEHNR and FQNEAQ (reference sequence).

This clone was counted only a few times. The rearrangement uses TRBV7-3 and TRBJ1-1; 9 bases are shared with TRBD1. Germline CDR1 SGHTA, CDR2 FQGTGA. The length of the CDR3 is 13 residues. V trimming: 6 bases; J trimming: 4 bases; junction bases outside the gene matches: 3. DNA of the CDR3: TGTGCCAGCAGGGTGACAGGGGGCACTGAAGCTTTCTTT. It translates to CASRVTGGTEAFF.

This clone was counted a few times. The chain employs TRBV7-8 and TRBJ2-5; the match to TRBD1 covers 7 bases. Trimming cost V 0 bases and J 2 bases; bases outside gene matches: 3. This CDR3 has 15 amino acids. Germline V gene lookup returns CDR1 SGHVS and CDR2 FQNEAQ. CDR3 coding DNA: TGTGCCAGCAGCTTAGCCCGGGACAGACAAGAGACCCAGTACTTC. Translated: CASSLARDRQETQYF.

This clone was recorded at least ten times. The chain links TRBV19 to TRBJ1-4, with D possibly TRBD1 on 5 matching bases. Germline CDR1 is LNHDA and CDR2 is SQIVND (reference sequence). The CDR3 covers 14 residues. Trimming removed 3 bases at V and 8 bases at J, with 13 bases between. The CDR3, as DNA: TGTGCCAGTAGTATCTCGCAGGGTTGGGAAAAACTGTTTTTT. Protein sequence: CASSISQGWEKLFF.

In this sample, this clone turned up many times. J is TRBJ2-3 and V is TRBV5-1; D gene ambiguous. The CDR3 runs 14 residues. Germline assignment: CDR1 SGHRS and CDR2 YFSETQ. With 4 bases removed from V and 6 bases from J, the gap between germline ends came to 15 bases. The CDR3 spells CASSVPSRVDTQYF. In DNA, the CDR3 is TGCGCCAGCAGCGTCCCCTCTCGAGTGGATACGCAGTATTTT.

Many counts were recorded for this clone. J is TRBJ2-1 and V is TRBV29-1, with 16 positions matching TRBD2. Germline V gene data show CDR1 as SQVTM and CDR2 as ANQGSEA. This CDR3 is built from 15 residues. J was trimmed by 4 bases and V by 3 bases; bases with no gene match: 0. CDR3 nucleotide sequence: TGCAGCGTTGAGGGACTAGCGGGGGGGTACAATGAGCAGTTCTTC. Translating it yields CSVEGLAGGYNEQFF.